What follows describes a single T cell receptor (beta chain). Its antigen is unidentified. This cohort consisted of healthy bone marrow donors. V lost 6 bases to trimming and J lost 5 bases, with 18 bases between them. This CDR3 is built from 15 residues. CDR1 and CDR2 (germline): MNHEY, SVGAGI. PCR was performed using 60 Vbeta and 13 Jbeta primers. Assay used: immunoSEQ multiplex PCR; TCRdb lists only in-frame clones, some missing. The sample has over 150,000 clones; roughly 84% are singletons. The sample is drawn from a study of cytomegalovirus exposure and HLA in healthy donors. Broader study findings: Likely technical artifact: a cluster of highly shared sequence variants. Investigators reported 150 to 200 TCR beta chains as tied to cytomegalovirus. Productive rates of about 87% or about 30% were seen for most TCR beta V segments in an earlier analysis.

This TCR was recovered from a boy younger than 10 in good health and CMV-seronegative. What was sequenced was PBMCs. This chain connects TRBV6-5 to TRBJ2-3; no definite D call. CDR3 region: CASRPIAASQDTQYF. In DNA, the CDR3 is TGTGCCAGCAGGCCCATAGCCGCCTCCCAAGATACGCAGTATTTT.